The 20 T cell receptor beta chains reported below all come from one sample, sequenced in a study of cytomegalovirus exposure and HLA in healthy donors. PCR used 60 Vbeta primers and 13 Jbeta primers. The data were produced by immunoSEQ multiplex PCR, yet TCRdb's version contains in-frame clones alone and is incomplete. Of 110,000 to 150,000 clones listed, about 80% are singletons. The sequencing sample was made of PBMCs. Every receptor here comes from a young woman in good health and CMV-seropositive.

The rearrangement uses TRBV6-6 and TRBJ1-5; D is unresolved. CDR3 length equals 14 residues. CDR1 and CDR2 (germline): MNHNY, SVGAGI (reference sequence). V was shortened by 0 bases and J by 5 bases, with 8 bases between the two germline ends. The CDR3 reads CASSYSGVDQPQHF. In DNA, the CDR3 is TGTGCCAGCAGTTACTCCGGGGTAGATCAGCCCCAGCATTTT.

This chain connects TRBV6-5 to TRBJ2-1; the match to TRBD1 covers 9 bases. The CDR3 length is 14 residues. Germline V gene lookup returns CDR1 MNHEY and CDR2 SVGAGI. Trimming took 9 bases from V and 2 from J; bases not matched to a gene: 5. The CDR3 region is CASTDRGTYNEQFF. In DNA form, the CDR3 reads TGTGCCAGTACGGACAGGGGTACCTACAATGAGCAGTTCTTC.

The rearrangement uses TRBV11-2 and TRBJ1-2; 7 positions agree with TRBD1. V shed 4 bases, J shed 8 bases, and the junction held 4 bases outside the gene matches. CDR1 and CDR2 from the germline V gene are SGHAT and FQNNGV. The CDR3 totals 12 residues. The CDR3 DNA follows: TGTGCCAGCAGCTGGGGACAGCAGGGCTACACCTTC. Translation gives CASSWGQQGYTF.

The CDR3 sequence is CASSRGTGGNYGYTF. CDR3 nucleotide sequence: TGCGCCAGCAGCCGAGGGACAGGGGGTAACTATGGCTACACCTTC. V usage is TRBV4-1 and J usage is TRBJ1-2; 11 bases are a match to TRBD1. Germline loops: CDR1 MGHRA, CDR2 YSYEKL. This CDR3 contains 15 residues. The V gene end was trimmed by 4 bases and the J gene end by 1 base; junction bases not matched to a gene: 2.

This clone has just one count. The chain uses TRBV19 and TRBJ1-5; possibly TRBD1 for D (6 bases). This CDR3 is built from 15 residues. In germline, CDR1 is LNHDA, CDR2 SQIVND (reference sequence). V gave up 6 bases and J gave up 2 bases, with 14 bases separating them. The CDR3 region is CASRGTGGRNQPQHF. The CDR3 DNA reads TGTGCCAGTAGAGGGACGGGGGGCCGCAATCAGCCCCAGCATTTT.

Here the CDR3 DNA reads TGTGCCAGCAGTGAAAGCCCGGGGGCCTACAATGAGCAGTTCTTC. This translates into CASSESPGAYNEQFF. The genes are TRBV6-1 and TRBJ2-1; D is possibly TRBD2 (6 bases). Germline V gene sequence: CDR1 MNHNS, CDR2 SASEGT. V was shortened by 2 bases and J by 2 bases, with 10 bases between the two germline ends. The CDR3 is 15 amino acids.

The V call is TRBV6-5, the J call TRBJ2-5; unclear D gene. This CDR3 has 14 amino acids. Trimming left V 2 bases short and J 7 bases short, with 14 bases between. Germline CDR1 MNHEY, CDR2 SVGAGI. CDR3 residues: CASSYALTPGTQYF. Here the CDR3 DNA reads TGTGCCAGCAGTTACGCGCTTACACCGGGGACCCAGTACTTC.

The J gene is TRBJ2-5, the V gene TRBV7-6; D not certain. The J call is uncertain, as TRBJ2-7 better fits the DNA end. Per germline, CDR1 SGHVS and CDR2 FNYEAQ. This CDR3 has 14 amino acids. The CDR3 DNA reads as TGTGCCAGCAGCCCAGACCCCTCTAGGTACGAGCAGTACTTC. As protein: CASSPDPSRYEQYF.

The chain links TRBV5-1 to TRBJ2-5, with D perhaps matching TRBD2 (6 bases). Looked up from germline, CDR1 is SGHRS and CDR2 is YFSETQ. V was pared by 5 bases and J by 2 bases, with 13 bases between. The CDR3 runs to 14 residues. The CDR3 DNA is TGCGCCAGCAGTCCGTTTGGGGGGCAAGAGACCCAGTACTTC. It encodes CASSPFGGQETQYF.

The V call is TRBV9, the J call TRBJ2-1; D is possibly TRBD2 (7 bases). Germline loops: CDR1 SGDLS, CDR2 YYNGEE. The V and J ends lost 4 bases and 5 bases respectively, with 19 bases between them. The CDR3 has 16 amino acids. CDR3 sequence: CASSPRGAGANNEQFF. The DNA of the CDR3 is TGTGCCAGCAGCCCCCGGGGGGCAGGGGCAAACAATGAGCAGTTCTTC.

The rearrangement uses TRBV5-1 and TRBJ1-1; D unclear. V lost 4 bases and J 1 base, leaving 8 bases between the germline ends. Per germline, CDR1 SGHRS and CDR2 YFSETQ. The CDR3 sequence is 13 residues long. As DNA, the CDR3 is TGCGCCAGCAGCGAACAGCCGAACACTGAAGCTTTCTTT. Amino acids: CASSEQPNTEAFF.

A remark on this clone: The same CDR3 can be traced to other DNA sequences in this sample. V gene TRBV28 combines with J gene TRBJ2-7; 7 bases are a match to TRBD2. The trim removed 2 bases at V and 2 bases at J, leaving 0 bases unmatched. The CDR3 is 13 residues long. The V gene's germline CDR1 is MDHEN and CDR2 SYDVKM. The CDR3 sequence is CASSLAGAYEQYF. As DNA, the CDR3 is TGTGCCAGCAGTTTAGCGGGGGCCTACGAGCAGTACTTC. The variable domain in full, with the rest retrieved from reference TRBV28 and TRBJ2-7, is DVKVTQSSRYLVKRTGEKVFLECVQDMDHENMFWYRQDPGLGLRLIYFSYDVKMKEKGDIPEGYSVSREKKERFSLILESASTNQTSMYLCASSLAGAYEQYFGPGTRLTVT.

This rearrangement joins TRBV7-2 to TRBJ2-7; 7 nucleotides line up with TRBD1. The CDR3 covers 15 residues. CDR1 SGHTA and CDR2 FQGNSA come from the germline V gene. V lost 5 bases, J lost 4 bases, and 11 bases stayed unmatched. The CDR3 coding sequence is TGTGCCAGCAGCCCCGGGGACAGCTATCGGTACGAGCAGTACTTC. Its protein is CASSPGDSYRYEQYF.

This clone was counted only a few times. This CDR3 reads CASSTGQTNTEAFF. CDR3 sequence (DNA): TGTGCCAGCAGCACGGGACAGACTAACACTGAAGCTTTCTTT. V gene TRBV7-2 combines with J gene TRBJ1-1; 7 bases align to TRBD1. CDR1 SGHTA and CDR2 FQGNSA come from the germline V gene. The trim removed 5 bases at V and 2 bases at J, leaving 5 bases unmatched. The CDR3 is made up of 14 amino acids.

This chain uses TRBV7-2 with TRBJ2-5, with D unclear. Germline values: CDR1 SGHTA, CDR2 FQGNSA. The CDR3 runs 13 residues. V was shortened by 5 bases and J by 0 bases, with 7 bases between the two germline ends. The CDR3 here is CASSVRDQETQYF. The CDR3 DNA reads TGTGCCAGCAGCGTCCGGGACCAAGAGACCCAGTACTTC.

The V and J genes are TRBV10-3 and TRBJ2-7; D is perhaps TRBD1 (6 bases). Germline V lookup: CDR1 ENHRY, CDR2 SYGVKD. The V gene lost 3 bases and the J gene lost 9 bases, with 9 bases spanning the gap. This CDR3 region has 11 residues. Written as DNA, the CDR3 is TGTGCCATCAGTGAAGGGGGTGGGCAGTACTTC. Its translation is CAISEGGGQYF.

In DNA, the CDR3 is TGTGCCAGCAGTGAAAGGGGGCAGGGCCTTGGGCAGCCCCAGCATTTT. Amino acids: CASSERGQGLGQPQHF. V and J are TRBV6-1 and TRBJ1-5; 7 positions agree with TRBD1. This CDR3 comprises 16 residues. The V segment lost 2 bases and the J segment 7 bases; nucleotides outside the gene matches: 11. Germline CDR1 MNHNS, CDR2 SASEGT.

The chain uses TRBV4-1 and TRBJ2-5; 9 bases fit TRBD2. The J segment lost 3 bases and the V segment lost 4 bases, leaving 9 bases of the junction unmatched. This CDR3 region has 16 residues. Germline V gives CDR1 MGHRA, CDR2 YSYEKL. Here the CDR3 DNA reads TGCGCCAGCAGCCTATTGCGGGGGGGTCCAAAAGAGACCCAGTACTTC. Translation: CASSLLRGGPKETQYF.

The chain carries TRBV4-3 and TRBJ2-3; 8 bases match TRBD2. The CDR3 has 16 residues. Germline-derived CDR1 and CDR2 are LGHNA and YSLEER. V was pared by 4 bases and J by 0 bases, with 6 bases of the junction left unmatched. CDR3 sequence reads: CASSPGGETSTDTQYF. CDR3 in DNA: TGCGCCAGCAGCCCGGGGGGGGAAACGAGCACAGATACGCAGTATTTT.

This chain connects TRBV6-1 to TRBJ1-6, with 9 positions matching TRBD1. This CDR3 has 15 amino acids. In germline, CDR1 is MNHNS, CDR2 SASEGT. V lost 5 bases to trimming and J lost 5 bases; unmatched junction nucleotides: 4. DNA of the CDR3: TGTGCCAGCAGTAGGGACAGGGTAGATAATTCACCCCTCCACTTT. Translation gives CASSRDRVDNSPLHF.